This is a list of T cell receptor beta chains from one sample in a study of blood T cell repertoires in COVID-19. The method was immunoSEQ multiplex PCR; TCRdb's version includes in-frame clones alone and lacks a portion of them. This table has some 250,000 clones, about nine tenths appearing once. Sequencing used PBMCs or T cells enriched from blood (not recorded which). These receptors were taken from a woman aged 40 to 49 with acute COVID-19. Each CDR3 is given with its conserved first and last residue. The order of the fields is V gene, clone size, D gene, J gene, CDR3 DNA, CDR3 protein. D genes are given only for firm matches. Clone size is given for some rows only: seen once, a few or many times, or a class if the clone is expanded.

>TRBV2|NA|NA|TRBJ2-5
TGTGCCAGCAGTGAGGAACAGGGCAAGACCCAGTACTTC
CASSEEQGKTQYF
>TRBV4-1|NA|TRBD2|TRBJ2-5
TGCGCCAGCAGCCAACTAGCGGGCATATCACAAGAGACCCAGTACTTC
CASSQLAGISQETQYF
>TRBV30|NA|NA|TRBJ1-6
TGTGCCTGGAAGGGGGAAGATAATTCACCCCTCCACTTT
CAWKGEDNSPLHF
>TRBV5-4|NA|NA|TRBJ1-1
TGTGCCAGCACGACAGGCCAGAACACTGAAGCTTTCTTT
CASTTGQNTEAFF
>TRBV7-9|once|TRBD1|TRBJ1-3
TGTGCCAGCAGCACCGCCCCGGGACAGTCAACCTCTGGAAACACCATATATTTT
CASSTAPGQSTSGNTIYF
>TRBV5-1|NA|NA|TRBJ1-1
TGCGCCAGCAGGACAACAGGTCGCGCTGAAGCTTTCTTT
CASRTTGRAEAFF
>TRBV20-1|once|NA|TRBJ1-2
TGCAGTGCGCGCCGGTCCCCCGGTGAAACCTTC
CSARRSPGETF
>TRBV23-1|NA|NA|TRBJ1-6
TGCGCCAGCAGTCGTGGGGCTCCACCCCTCCACTTT
CASSRGAPPLHF
>TRBV5-6|NA|TRBD1|TRBJ1-5
TGTGCCAGCAGCTACCCGGACATGACAGGGGACAATCAGCCCCAGCATTTT
CASSYPDMTGDNQPQHF
>TRBV7-2|NA|TRBD1|TRBJ1-2
TGTGCCAGCAGCTTAGCTGGGACAGGGGGCGGTGCGAAAGGCTACACCTTC
CASSLAGTGGGAKGYTF